The 30 T cell receptor beta chains reported below all come from one sample, sequenced in a study of shared clonotypes between healthy human individuals. Repertoires were generated with immunoSEQ multiplex PCR, while TCRdb's copy carries only in-frame clones and drops some. The data contain 2.5 million or so clones, around 90% of them seen just once; the ten biggest clones take up more than 0.12%. The specimen was naive CD4+ T cells sorted from blood. Specified subset: CD45RA+ positively selected. These receptors all come from a man aged 18-30 years in good health.

The chain links TRBV14 to TRBJ2-5; weak D call: TRBD2 (6 bases). The CDR3 extends over 16 amino acids. CDR1 and CDR2 (germline): SGHDN, FVKESK. V lost 0 bases and J lost 5, with 16 bases in between. The CDR3 DNA sequence: TGTGCCAGCAGCCAAGATCGTGGGGGGACCGCCGAGACCCAGTACTTC. Translation gives CASSQDRGGTAETQYF.

This chain connects TRBV5-1 to TRBJ2-1, with unresolved D. Deletions cut 0 bases from V and 5 bases from J, with 6 bases between. The CDR3 covers 13 residues. Germline-derived CDR1 and CDR2 are SGHRS and YFSETQ. In nucleotides, the CDR3 is TGCGCCAGCAGCTTGGGATCGGACAATGAGCAGTTCTTC. It yields the protein CASSLGSDNEQFF.

The genes are TRBV4-3 and TRBJ2-3, with TRBD2 matching 8 bases. Germline V gene data show CDR1 as LGHNA and CDR2 as YSLEER. The trim removed 6 bases at V and 3 bases at J, leaving 11 bases unmatched. This CDR3 is 16 amino acids long. The CDR3 reads CASSPGAGGGTDTQYF. DNA of the CDR3: TGCGCCAGCAGTCCAGGCGCGGGAGGTGGGACAGATACGCAGTATTTT.

This clone was detected only a few times. The gene calls are TRBV14 and TRBJ2-5; no clear D gene. Between the trimmed V and J ends, which lost 4 bases and 7 bases, there was a span of 16 bases. Germline loops: CDR1 SGHDN, CDR2 FVKESK. This CDR3 has 14 residues. The DNA of the CDR3 is TGTGCCAGCAGCCCGTTGGGGTTGAGAGGGACCCAGTACTTC. Its translation: CASSPLGLRGTQYF. Full variable domain (outside the CDR3, taken from reference TRBV14 and TRBJ2-5): EAGVTQFPSHSVIEKGQTVTLRCDPISGHDNLYWYRRVMGKEIKFLLHFVKESKQDESGMPNNRFLAERTGGTYSTLKVQPAELEDSGVYFCASSPLGLRGTQYFGPGTRLLVL.

This chain uses TRBV14 with TRBJ2-7; TRBD1 matches 7 bases. The CDR3 has 16 amino acids. Germline trimming cut 0 bases from V and 5 bases from J; bases unmatched to any gene: 10. CDR1 and CDR2 from the germline V gene are SGHDN and FVKESK. The CDR3 region is CASSQDLGQGVDEQYF. The CDR3 DNA follows: TGTGCCAGCAGCCAAGATCTGGGCCAGGGGGTAGACGAGCAGTACTTC.

This clone showed up just a few times. J is TRBJ1-5 and V is TRBV15; D gene unclear. The CDR3 length is 13 residues. The V end was cut by 5 bases, the J end by 3 bases, with 8 bases between. Germline V gives CDR1 LNHNV, CDR2 YYDKDF (reference sequence). For the CDR3, the DNA is TGTGCCACCAGCTCGGAGCTCAATCAGCCCCAGCATTTT. It yields the protein CATSSELNQPQHF.

This rearrangement joins TRBV7-9 to TRBJ1-4; no definite D call. V was pared by 11 bases and J by 4 bases, with 20 bases between. The germline CDR1 and CDR2 sequences are SEHNR and FQNEAQ (reference sequence). The CDR3 sequence is 15 residues long. This CDR3 reads CASQGRWGDNEKLFF. In DNA form, the CDR3 reads TGTGCCTCCCAAGGGCGGTGGGGAGATAATGAAAAACTGTTTTTT.

This sequence joins TRBV5-6 and TRBJ2-7; no clear D gene. Germline CDR1 reads SGHDT; CDR2 reads YYEEEE. Trimming cost V 4 bases and J 6 bases, with 14 bases left between them. This CDR3 comprises 13 residues. CDR3 in amino acids: CASSADLWGEQYF. DNA for the CDR3: TGTGCCAGCAGCGCCGACCTCTGGGGCGAGCAGTACTTC.

The genes are TRBV7-2 and TRBJ1-3; TRBD1 aligns across 10 bases. This CDR3 has 16 residues. In germline, CDR1 is SGHTA, CDR2 FQGNSA. The V gene end was trimmed by 4 bases and the J gene end by 0 bases; junction bases not matched to a gene: 3. CDR3 sequence reads: CASSSRTGGSGNTIYF. The CDR3 nucleotides read TGTGCCAGCAGCTCAAGGACAGGGGGCTCTGGAAACACCATATATTTT.

The J gene is TRBJ1-4, the V gene TRBV9; D unresolved. The CDR3 contains 17 residues. Deletions cut 6 bases from V and 0 bases from J, with 18 bases between. Germline CDR1 reads SGDLS; CDR2 reads YYNGEE. In DNA form, the CDR3 reads TGTGCCAGCACCGTGGGAGTGGGTCCCCCAACTAATGAAAAACTGTTTTTT. Translation gives CASTVGVGPPTNEKLFF.

CDR3 in DNA: TGCGCCAGCAAAACTCCACCGAACACTGAAGCTTTCTTT. This sequence encodes CASKTPPNTEAFF. The chain carries TRBV5-1 and TRBJ1-1; D call uncertain. The V end lost 6 bases, the J end lost 1 base, and 10 bases lay between the germline ends. The length of the CDR3 is 13 residues. The germline V gene has CDR1 SGHRS and CDR2 YFSETQ.

The CDR3 nucleotides read TGTGCCACCAGCAGAGGGTTCGTGGAGGGTAGGGAGACCCAGTACTTC. It encodes CATSRGFVEGRETQYF. The chain has TRBV15 and TRBJ2-5; a possible D gene is TRBD2 (6 bases). The CDR3 runs 16 residues. The germline CDR1 and CDR2 sequences are LNHNV and YYDKDF (reference sequence). The germline V and J ends were trimmed by 1 base and 5 bases, with 17 bases remaining between them.

The rearrangement uses TRBV5-1 and TRBJ2-7; 8 bases fit TRBD1. Per the germline V gene, CDR1 is SGHRS and CDR2 is YFSETQ. The J segment lost 0 bases and the V segment lost 3 bases, leaving 5 bases of the junction unmatched. The CDR3 is 15 residues long. The CDR3 DNA follows: TGCGCCAGCAGCTGGACAGGGCAGGGCTCCTACGAGCAGTACTTC. It specifies CASSWTGQGSYEQYF.

The chain couples TRBV7-3 to TRBJ2-5; 8 bases are shared with TRBD2. The V gene's germline CDR1 is SGHTA and CDR2 FQGTGA. J gave up 4 bases and V 1 base, and 11 bases lay outside the gene matches. The CDR3 loop spans 17 amino acids. The CDR3 bases are TGTGCCAGCAGCTTAAAAGGTCGCGGGGGGCCCCCAGAGACCCAGTACTTC. This translates into CASSLKGRGGPPETQYF.

Of note for this clone: The same CDR3 also results from other DNA sequences found in this sample. This sequence joins TRBV5-4 and TRBJ2-7, with a weak D call TRBD2 (7 bases). Germline loops: CDR1 SGHNT, CDR2 YYREEE (reference sequence). CDR3 length: 14 residues. Deletions cut 2 bases from V and 0 bases from J, with 9 bases between. CDR3 in DNA: TGTGCCAGCAGCTTCGGGGGGCGCTCCTACGAGCAGTACTTC. It encodes CASSFGGRSYEQYF.

This chain joins TRBV21-1 and TRBJ2-4; the listed D gene, TRBD2, was not tested against the DNA. TRBV21-1 is reported as a pseudogene. This CDR3 has 13 amino acids. As DNA, the CDR3 is TGTGCCAGCAGCAAGGGGGGGCGGCCCTGTCAGTACTTC. As protein: CASSKGGRPCQYF.

V gene TRBV10-1 combines with J gene TRBJ2-3, with D unresolved. Germline CDR1 reads WNHNN; CDR2 reads SYGVQD (reference sequence). V was cut by 3 bases and J by 2 bases, with 15 bases left in between. The CDR3 consists of 16 residues. The CDR3 region is CASSEGPLEFTDTQYF. CDR3 in DNA: TGCGCCAGCAGTGAAGGCCCTCTAGAATTCACAGATACGCAGTATTTT.

The chain joins TRBV27 to TRBJ2-1; perhaps TRBD2 as D (6 bases). From germline, CDR1 is MNHEY and CDR2 SMNVEV (reference sequence). The ends were cut back, 3 bases at V and 4 bases at J, with 10 bases in the middle. This CDR3 has 14 amino acids. The CDR3 coding sequence is TGTGCCAGCAGTTTTACCGGGAGATACAATGAGCAGTTCTTC. Translated: CASSFTGRYNEQFF.

The rearrangement links TRBV7-6 to TRBJ2-2, with 10 nucleotides matching TRBD2. The CDR3 has 16 residues. Germline loops: CDR1 SGHVS, CDR2 FNYEAQ. The V segment lost 5 bases and the J segment 1 base; nucleotides outside the gene matches: 4. The CDR3 DNA reads as TGTGCCAGCAGCCCCGGGACTAGCGTGAACACCGGGGAGCTGTTTTTT. Its protein product is CASSPGTSVNTGELFF. The full variable domain, completed using reference TRBV7-6 and TRBJ2-2, is GAGVSQSPRYKVTKRGQDVALRCDPISGHVSLYWYRQALGQGPEFLTYFNYEAQQDKSGLPNDRFSAERPEGSISTLTIQRTEQRDSAMYRCASSPGTSVNTGELFFGEGSRLTVL.

The chain combines TRBV11-2 with TRBJ2-7; the D gene is possibly TRBD2 (5 bases). This CDR3 is 14 amino acids long. CDR1 and CDR2 (germline): SGHAT, FQNNGV. The ends were cut back, 5 bases at V and 0 bases at J, with 11 bases in the middle. CDR3 sequence (DNA): TGTGCCAGCAGCCCGCAAGGGAGCTCCTACGAGCAGTACTTC. As protein: CASSPQGSSYEQYF. The entire variable domain, with the rest obtained from reference TRBV11-2 and TRBJ2-7, is as follows: EAGVAQSPRYKIIEKRQSVAFWCNPISGHATLYWYQQILGQGPKLLIQFQNNGVVDDSQLPKDRFSAERLKGVDSTLKIQPAKLEDSAVYLCASSPQGSSYEQYFGPGTRLTVT.

V and J are TRBV6-5 and TRBJ2-5; a possible D gene is TRBD1 (6 bases). The V end was cut by 0 bases, the J end by 2 bases, with 10 bases between. This CDR3 region has 15 residues. The germline gives CDR1 MNHEY, CDR2 SVGAGI. Here the CDR3 DNA reads TGTGCCAGCAGTTACTCGGGGACACAACAAGAGACCCAGTACTTC. Encoded protein: CASSYSGTQQETQYF.

This chain links TRBV10-3 with TRBJ2-1, with 11 positions matching TRBD2. The length of the CDR3 is 16 residues. V trimming: 2 bases; J trimming: 6 bases; junction bases outside the gene matches: 6. The V gene's germline CDR1 is ENHRY and CDR2 SYGVKD. The CDR3 nucleotides are TGTGCCATCAGTGAGACCTTAGCGGGAGGGCCCAATGAGCAGTTCTTC. It yields the protein CAISETLAGGPNEQFF.

The chain recombines TRBV11-2 with TRBJ1-1; a possible D gene is TRBD1 (5 bases). Looked up from germline, CDR1 is SGHAT and CDR2 is FQNNGV. The length of the CDR3 is 17 residues. Trimming left V 5 bases short and J 5 bases short, with 24 bases between. CDR3 residues: CASSQEGSPGRGTEAFF. CDR3 in DNA: TGTGCCAGCAGCCAAGAGGGTTCCCCAGGGAGGGGAACTGAAGCTTTCTTT.

The chain is built from TRBV5-1 and TRBJ2-1; the D gene is possibly TRBD2 (6 bases). The CDR3 sequence is 13 residues long. The V gene's germline CDR1 is SGHRS and CDR2 YFSETQ. Trimming took off 1 base at V and 10 bases at J, with 12 bases between the two ends. CDR3 in DNA: TGCGCCAGCAGCTTGAGGGACGCGGGGGAGCAGTTCTTC. Protein: CASSLRDAGEQFF.

CDR3 in amino acids: CASSSHGRGPDQPQHF. Here the CDR3 DNA reads TGTGCCAGCAGTTCCCACGGTAGAGGGCCGGATCAGCCCCAGCATTTT. The V gene is TRBV28, the J gene TRBJ1-5; D is ambiguous. The CDR3 totals 16 residues. Germline CDR1 and CDR2: MDHEN and SYDVKM. Trimming removed 4 bases at V and 5 bases at J, with 18 bases between.

J is TRBJ2-7 and V is TRBV10-3; D is undetermined. Germline loops: CDR1 ENHRY, CDR2 SYGVKD. The CDR3 consists of 13 residues. V was cut by 7 bases and J by 3 bases, with 13 bases left in between. The chain's CDR3 is CAITLGINYEQYF. The CDR3 DNA sequence: TGTGCCATCACGTTGGGAATAAACTACGAGCAGTACTTC.

This clone was detected once. The chain recombines TRBV7-9 with TRBJ2-7, with D perhaps TRBD1 (6 bases). V lost 2 bases and J lost 0, with 8 bases in between. Germline CDR1 and CDR2: SEHNR and FQNEAQ (reference sequence). The CDR3 runs to 14 residues. Here the CDR3 DNA reads TGTGCCAGCAGCTTACGGACAGACTCCTACGAGCAGTACTTC. Encoded protein: CASSLRTDSYEQYF.

The chain links TRBV19 to TRBJ1-6, with TRBD1 identical over 9 bases. The CDR3 contains 15 residues. Germline CDR1 reads LNHDA; CDR2 reads SQIVND (reference sequence). With 6 bases clipped from V and 6 bases from J, the junction kept 6 bases outside the gene matches. This CDR3 is CASSGQGTFNSPLHF. The CDR3 coding sequence is TGTGCCAGTAGCGGACAGGGGACTTTTAATTCACCCCTCCACTTT.

Of note for this clone: This sample also contains other DNA sequences that code for the same CDR3. This rearrangement joins TRBV5-1 to TRBJ1-4; D not resolved. The V end lost 4 bases, the J end lost 2 bases, and 9 bases lay between the germline ends. The CDR3 has 14 amino acids. Germline loops: CDR1 SGHRS, CDR2 YFSETQ. The CDR3 DNA sequence: TGCGCCAGCAGCGCCGGTGGGACTAATGAAAAACTGTTTTTT. Its protein is CASSAGGTNEKLFF.

This chain links TRBV7-8 with TRBJ2-3; 7 bases are a match to TRBD1. The junction had 5 bases not matched to a gene; V was cut back by 3 bases and J by 2 bases. CDR3 length: 15 residues. Per the germline V gene, CDR1 is SGHVS and CDR2 is FQNEAQ. CDR3 residues: CASSFRDRTTDTQYF. The CDR3 nucleotides read TGTGCCAGCAGCTTCCGGGACAGAACCACAGATACGCAGTATTTT. The full variable domain, with the rest looked up from reference TRBV7-8 and TRBJ2-3, is GAGVSQSPRYKVAKRGQDVALRCDPISGHVSLFWYQQALGQGPEFLTYFQNEAQLDKSGLPSDRFFAERPEGSVSTLKIQRTQQEDSAVYLCASSFRDRTTDTQYFGPGTRLTVL.